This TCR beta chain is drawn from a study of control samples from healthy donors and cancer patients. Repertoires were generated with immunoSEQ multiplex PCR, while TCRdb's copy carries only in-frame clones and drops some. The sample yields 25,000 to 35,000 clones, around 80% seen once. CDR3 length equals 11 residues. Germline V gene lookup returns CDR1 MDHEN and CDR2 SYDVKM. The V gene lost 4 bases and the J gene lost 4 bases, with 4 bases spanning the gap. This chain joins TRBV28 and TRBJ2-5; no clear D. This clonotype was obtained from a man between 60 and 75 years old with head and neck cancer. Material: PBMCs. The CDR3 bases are TGTGCCAGCAGTTCGATAGAGACCCAGTACTTC. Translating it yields CASSSIETQYF.